The 32 T cell receptor beta chains listed next were all sequenced from one sample in a study of metastatic and nonmetastatic thyroid tumors. MiXCR re-clonotyped the PCR reads for TCRdb. The sample shows roughly 35,000 clones, roughly a third of them seen only once. None of the patients had undergone any treatment ahead of thyroid surgery. The sequenced sample consisted of tumor tissue. These receptors were taken from a female donor with papillary thyroid cancer or a benign thyroid nodule (not recorded which). Some clones in this sample may be carry-over from other donors' samples.

The rearrangement joins TRBV10-3 to TRBJ2-5; 7 nucleotides match TRBD1. The CDR3 contains 19 residues. Germline assignment: CDR1 ENHRY and CDR2 SYGVKD. J was trimmed by 7 bases and V by 1 base; bases with no gene match: 21. In DNA form, the CDR3 reads TGTGCCATCAGTGAGTGGGGCTCCGTGGGGACAGTGTCAGTAGGGACCCAGTACTTC. As protein: CAISEWGSVGTVSVGTQYF.

J is TRBJ1-2 and V is TRBV12-3 or TRBV12-4; perhaps TRBD1 as D (5 bases). Trimming removed 3 bases at V and 4 bases at J, with 9 bases between. The CDR3 extends over 13 amino acids. In DNA, the CDR3 is TGTGCCAGCAGTTTGAGGGGCCTCTATGGCTACACCTTC. Amino acid sequence: CASSLRGLYGYTF.

The chain employs TRBV19 and TRBJ2-7; 11 bases line up with TRBD1. Trimming cost V 3 bases and J 3 bases; bases outside gene matches: 4. This CDR3 spans 15 amino acids. Germline CDR1 reads LNHDA; CDR2 reads SQIVND (reference sequence). The CDR3 here is CASSIGTGGDYEQYF. The CDR3 DNA reads TGTGCCAGTAGTATCGGGACAGGGGGAGACTACGAGCAGTACTTC.

This clone was detected a few times. The chain is built from TRBV7-9 and TRBJ2-5; weak D call: TRBD1 (5 bases). Trimming shortened V by 1 base and J by 5 bases, and 14 bases separated the two germline ends. CDR1 and CDR2 (germline): SEHNR, FQNEAQ (reference sequence). The length of the CDR3 is 15 residues. CDR3 sequence (DNA): TGTGCCAGCAGCTTAGATGTGACAGCAGGCGAGACCCAGTACTTC. This codes for CASSLDVTAGETQYF.

The J gene is TRBJ1-1, the V gene TRBV7-2; possibly TRBD1 for D (5 bases). Germline assignment: CDR1 SGHTA and CDR2 FQGNSA. Deletions cut 2 bases from V and 5 bases from J, with 15 bases between. The CDR3 runs to 15 residues. The CDR3 is CASSLFSGGGTEAFF. The CDR3 coding sequence is TGTGCCAGCAGCTTATTCTCGGGGGGTGGGACTGAAGCTTTCTTT.

The gene calls are TRBV7-9 and TRBJ1-5, with D possibly being TRBD1 (6 bases). The CDR3 extends over 14 amino acids. CDR1 SEHNR and CDR2 FQNEAQ come from the germline V gene (reference sequence). The V and J ends lost 6 bases and 5 bases respectively, with 14 bases between them. The CDR3 spells CASSPTGQYQPQHF. The CDR3 DNA reads as TGTGCCAGCAGTCCAACAGGGCAGTATCAGCCCCAGCATTTT. Full variable domain (remainder filled in from reference TRBV7-9 and TRBJ1-5): DTGVSQNPRHKITKRGQNVTFRCDPISEHNRLYWYRQTLGQGPEFLTYFQNEAQLEKSRLLSDRFSAERPKGSFSTLEIQRTEQGDSAMYLCASSPTGQYQPQHFGDGTRLSIL.

J is TRBJ2-7 and V is TRBV5-1; 8 nucleotides match TRBD1. V dropped 4 bases and J dropped 3; count of bases not matched to a gene: 6. Germline CDR1 and CDR2: SGHRS and YFSETQ. The CDR3 contains 14 residues. Here the CDR3 DNA reads TGCGCCAGCAGCATCGGGACAGGTAACTACGAGCAGTACTTC. Translation: CASSIGTGNYEQYF. Supplemented by reference TRBV5-1 and TRBJ2-7, the full variable domain reads KAGVTQTPRYLIKTRGQQVTLSCSPISGHRSVSWYQQTPGQGLQFLFEYFSETQRNKGNFPGRFSGRQFSNSRSEMNVSTLELGDSALYLCASSIGTGNYEQYFGPGTRLTVT.

This clone was recorded a few times. The chain uses TRBV6-1 and TRBJ1-3; D may be TRBD1 (5 bases). The germline CDR1 and CDR2 sequences are MNHNS and SASEGT. The CDR3 is 12 amino acids. The ends were cut back, 4 bases at V and 10 bases at J, with 11 bases in the middle. The CDR3 DNA reads as TGTGCCAGCAGTGGGGACTCCTCGACCATATATTTT. It specifies CASSGDSSTIYF.

The CDR3 bases are TGTGCCAGCAGTTTAGGGACACCCTACGAGCAGTACTTC. Protein product: CASSLGTPYEQYF. This chain links TRBV28 with TRBJ2-7; maybe TRBD1 (6 bases). V shed 2 bases and J shed 2 bases, with 7 bases lying between them. The CDR3 is 13 amino acids. The V gene's germline CDR1 is MDHEN and CDR2 SYDVKM.

The V and J genes are TRBV28 and TRBJ2-7; tentative D call: TRBD2 (6 bases). Deletions cut 6 bases from V and 0 bases from J, with 21 bases between. Germline CDR1 reads MDHEN; CDR2 reads SYDVKM. The CDR3 spans 17 residues. This CDR3 reads CASSFGPGLLSSYEQYF. The CDR3 region has the DNA TGTGCCAGCAGCTTTGGACCGGGACTCCTGAGCTCCTACGAGCAGTACTTC. Complete variable domain (other parts from reference TRBV28 and TRBJ2-7): DVKVTQSSRYLVKRTGEKVFLECVQDMDHENMFWYRQDPGLGLRLIYFSYDVKMKEKGDIPEGYSVSREKKERFSLILESASTNQTSMYLCASSFGPGLLSSYEQYFGPGTRLTVT.

The chain combines TRBV19 with TRBJ1-2, with D perhaps TRBD1 (5 bases). Germline V gives CDR1 LNHDA, CDR2 SQIVND (reference sequence). The V end lost 5 bases, the J end lost 1 base, and 14 bases lay between the germline ends. This CDR3 is built from 15 residues. The CDR3 DNA is TGTGCCAGTAGTGCTGCCAGGGCTATTAACTATGGCTACACCTTC. It is translated as CASSAARAINYGYTF. Together with reference TRBV19 and TRBJ1-2, the CDR3 gives the full variable domain: DGGITQSPKYLFRKEGQNVTLSCEQNLNHDAMYWYRQDPGQGLRLIYYSQIVNDFQKGDIAEGYSVSREKKESFPLTVTSAQKNPTAFYLCASSAARAINYGYTFGSGTRLTVV.

The V gene is TRBV6-1, the J gene TRBJ2-5, with D possibly matching TRBD1 (5 bases). Trimming took off 5 bases at V and 4 bases at J, with 11 bases between the two ends. Germline loops: CDR1 MNHNS, CDR2 SASEGT. This CDR3 comprises 13 residues. CDR3 sequence reads: CASSKTDVETQYF. In DNA form, the CDR3 reads TGTGCCAGCAGTAAGACAGATGTAGAGACCCAGTACTTC.

This clone showed up just a few times. The chain employs TRBV27 and TRBJ2-7; no clear D. The CDR3 runs to 14 residues. Germline assignment: CDR1 MNHEY and CDR2 SMNVEV (reference sequence). Trimming removed 6 bases at V and 6 bases at J, with 18 bases between. The CDR3 reads CASSQMERGGEQYF. CDR3 in DNA: TGTGCCAGCAGCCAAATGGAGAGAGGCGGCGAGCAGTACTTC.

The chain couples TRBV20-1 to TRBJ2-1, with 9 bases matching TRBD2. V was pared by 4 bases and J by 7 bases, with 11 bases of the junction left unmatched. This CDR3 has 15 amino acids. The germline V gene encodes CDR1 DFQATT and CDR2 SNEGSKA (reference sequence). The CDR3 reads CSATQGGGAWNEQFF. For the CDR3, the DNA is TGCAGTGCTACTCAAGGCGGGGGGGCCTGGAATGAGCAGTTCTTC.

About this clone: Germline is not matched at one junction end, which may reflect a read error. The chain recombines TRBV6-4 with TRBJ1-2; D is unclear. The CDR3 extends over 14 amino acids. Per the germline V gene, CDR1 is MRHNA and CDR2 is SNTAGT. CDR3 DNA sequence: TGTGCCAGCAGTTACTCGTCAGTTAACTATGGCTACACCTTC. This sequence encodes CASSYSSVNYGYTF.

The V call is TRBV7-9, the J call TRBJ1-3; TRBD1 matches at 9 bases. Looked up from germline, CDR1 is SEHNR and CDR2 is FQNEAQ (reference sequence). J was trimmed by 11 bases and V by 5 bases; bases with no gene match: 7. The CDR3 spans 13 residues. The DNA for the CDR3 is TGTGCCAGCAGCAAGGGACAGGGACGGGCCATATATTTT. It is translated as CASSKGQGRAIYF.

The chain employs TRBV6-4 and TRBJ2-1, with a possible D match to TRBD2 (5 bases). Trimming pared 0 bases from V and 9 bases from J, leaving 9 bases between. This CDR3 comprises 13 residues. Germline loops: CDR1 MRHNA, CDR2 SNTAGT. The CDR3 protein is CASSDSGEGEQFF. The CDR3 nucleotides are TGTGCCAGCAGTGACTCCGGGGAAGGTGAGCAGTTCTTC.

The chain employs TRBV6-1 and TRBJ1-1; D unresolved. Trimming took 2 bases from V and 0 from J, leaving 7 bases between them. Per germline, CDR1 MNHNS and CDR2 SASEGT. CDR3 size: 14 residues. The CDR3 reads CASSETAMNTEAFF. CDR3 bases: TGTGCCAGCAGTGAAACGGCGATGAACACTGAAGCTTTCTTT.

This clone has more than one count but fewer than ten. The V gene is TRBV7-9, the J gene TRBJ1-2; 7 bases map to TRBD1. Trimming removed 5 bases from V and 5 bases from J; junction bases left unmatched: 5. This CDR3 spans 13 amino acids. In germline, CDR1 is SEHNR, CDR2 FQNEAQ (reference sequence). CDR3: CASSTPGQYGYTF. The DNA for the CDR3 is TGTGCCAGCAGCACACCGGGACAGTATGGCTACACCTTC.

Points on this clone: This likely comes from a read error, as the CDR3 has no conserved phenylalanine or tryptophan at its end. The limits of the CDR3 on the DNA are not certain, so only TCRdb's listed CDR3 is given. The V gene is TRBV30, the J gene TRBJ1-4. Germline V gives CDR1 GTSNPN, CDR2 SVGIG (reference sequence). A total of 13 residues make up the CDR3, ends included. The CDR3 reads CAWTLRWQGGWRL.

This clone has a handful of counts. The genes are TRBV6-1 and TRBJ1-6, with D uncertain. V shed 3 bases and J shed 7 bases, with 13 bases lying between them. Germline V gene lookup returns CDR1 MNHNS and CDR2 SASEGT. CDR3 length equals 15 residues. CDR3 nucleotides: TGTGCCAGCAGTGACGACACGAGACGGAATTCACCCCTCCACTTT. Translation: CASSDDTRRNSPLHF.

The chain couples TRBV7-9 to TRBJ2-1; D call uncertain. Trimming took 5 bases from V and 3 from J, leaving 5 bases between them. This CDR3 has 12 amino acids. Germline V gene data show CDR1 as SEHNR and CDR2 as FQNEAQ (reference sequence). The CDR3, as DNA: TGTGCCAGCAGCAGAGACTACAATGAGCAGTTCTTC. Translation: CASSRDYNEQFF.

This rearrangement joins TRBV11-3 to TRBJ2-2; TRBD2 is a possible D gene (6 bases). The CDR3 is made up of 15 amino acids. Germline CDR1 is SGHNT and CDR2 is YENEEA. Trimming removed 4 bases from V and 4 bases from J, with 13 bases in between. CDR3 nucleotide sequence: TGTGCCAGCAGCTCAACGGGAGTGATCACCGGGGAGCTGTTTTTT. Its protein product is CASSSTGVITGELFF.

This clone was picked up a small number of times. The genes are TRBV19 and TRBJ2-5; unclear D gene. The CDR3 is made up of 13 amino acids. V lost 5 bases and J lost 5, with 12 bases in between. Germline V gene sequence: CDR1 LNHDA, CDR2 SQIVND (reference sequence). In nucleotides, the CDR3 is TGTGCCAGTAGTCCCGCCCGAACGGAGACCCAGTACTTC. Its translation: CASSPARTETQYF.

The gene calls are TRBV30 and TRBJ1-2; D not resolved. V was trimmed by 0 bases and J by 0 bases, leaving 5 bases between them. Germline values: CDR1 GTSNPN, CDR2 SVGIG (reference sequence). The length of the CDR3 is 13 residues. The DNA of the CDR3 is TGTGCCTGGAGTGTGGAAGCTAACTATGGCTACACCTTC. As protein: CAWSVEANYGYTF.

The chain carries TRBV5-1 and TRBJ2-7; D gene ambiguous. Trimming took 0 bases from V and 1 from J, leaving 8 bases between them. The CDR3 length is 14 residues. Per the germline V gene, CDR1 is SGHRS and CDR2 is YFSETQ. CDR3 sequence: CASSLDSVSYEQYF. CDR3 sequence (DNA): TGCGCCAGCAGCTTGGACTCGGTTTCCTACGAGCAGTACTTC.

This clone was recorded once. This chain joins TRBV20-1 and TRBJ2-1; 10 positions agree with TRBD2. CDR1 is DFQATT and CDR2 is SNEGSKA in the germline V gene (reference sequence). CDR3 length equals 13 residues. Losses at the gene ends were 5 bases for V and 3 bases for J; bases not matched to a gene: 1. CDR3 nucleotide sequence: TGCAGTGCTCTAGCGGGGGACTACAATGAGCAGTTCTTC. Translation gives CSALAGDYNEQFF.

The J gene is TRBJ2-1, the V gene TRBV5-1; D is uncertain. The CDR3 spans 13 residues. V dropped 0 bases and J dropped 5 bases, with 6 bases sitting between them. Germline-derived CDR1 and CDR2 are SGHRS and YFSETQ. For the CDR3, the DNA is TGCGCCAGCAGCTTGGACACTCACAATGAGCAGTTCTTC. Translated, it gives CASSLDTHNEQFF.

The chain carries TRBV12-3 or TRBV12-4 and TRBJ1-6, with TRBD1 matching 8 bases. Trimming cost V 7 bases and J 7 bases; bases outside gene matches: 3. CDR3 size: 13 residues. The CDR3 sequence is CASKGQENSPLHF. The CDR3 DNA reads as TGTGCCAGCAAGGGACAGGAGAATTCACCCCTCCACTTT.

This chain connects TRBV7-2 to TRBJ1-6; a possible D gene is TRBD1 (5 bases). The CDR3 sequence is 14 residues long. CDR1 is SGHTA and CDR2 is FQGNSA in the germline V gene. V lost 2 bases and J 9 bases, leaving 11 bases between the germline ends. The CDR3 loop reads CASSLLTGGSPLHF. The CDR3 DNA reads TGTGCCAGCAGCTTATTAACCGGGGGTTCACCCCTCCACTTT.

This clone was detected a few times. The J gene is TRBJ2-3, the V gene TRBV6-4, with a tentative D call TRBD2 (6 bases). V lost 5 bases to trimming and J lost 0 bases, with 6 bases between them. Germline values: CDR1 MRHNA, CDR2 SNTAGT. The CDR3 runs to 13 residues. CDR3 bases: TGTGCCAGCAGTAGCGGGAGCACAGATACGCAGTATTTT. This gives the protein CASSSGSTDTQYF.

This clone has more than one count but fewer than ten. The CDR3 spells CASSPSFQFGAFF. In nucleotides, the CDR3 is TGTGCCAGCAGCCCCTCTTTCCAATTTGGAGCTTTCTTT. V gene TRBV6-2 or TRBV6-3 combines with J gene TRBJ1-1; D is unclear. The V and J ends lost 6 bases and 10 bases respectively, with 18 bases between them. This CDR3 has 13 residues. Per the germline V gene, CDR1 is MNHEY and CDR2 is SVGEGT.